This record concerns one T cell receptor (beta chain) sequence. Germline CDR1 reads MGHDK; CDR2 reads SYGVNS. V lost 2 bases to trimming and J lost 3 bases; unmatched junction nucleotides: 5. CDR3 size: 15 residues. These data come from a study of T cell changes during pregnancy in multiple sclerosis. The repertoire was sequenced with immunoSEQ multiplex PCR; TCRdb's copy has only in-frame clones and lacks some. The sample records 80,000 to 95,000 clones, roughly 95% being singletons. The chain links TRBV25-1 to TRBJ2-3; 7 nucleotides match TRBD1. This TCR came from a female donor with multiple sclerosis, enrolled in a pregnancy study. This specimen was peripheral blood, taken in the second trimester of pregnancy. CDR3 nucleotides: TGTGCCAGCAGTGAAGTAGGCAGGGGGACAGATACGCAGTATTTT. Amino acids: CASSEVGRGTDTQYF.